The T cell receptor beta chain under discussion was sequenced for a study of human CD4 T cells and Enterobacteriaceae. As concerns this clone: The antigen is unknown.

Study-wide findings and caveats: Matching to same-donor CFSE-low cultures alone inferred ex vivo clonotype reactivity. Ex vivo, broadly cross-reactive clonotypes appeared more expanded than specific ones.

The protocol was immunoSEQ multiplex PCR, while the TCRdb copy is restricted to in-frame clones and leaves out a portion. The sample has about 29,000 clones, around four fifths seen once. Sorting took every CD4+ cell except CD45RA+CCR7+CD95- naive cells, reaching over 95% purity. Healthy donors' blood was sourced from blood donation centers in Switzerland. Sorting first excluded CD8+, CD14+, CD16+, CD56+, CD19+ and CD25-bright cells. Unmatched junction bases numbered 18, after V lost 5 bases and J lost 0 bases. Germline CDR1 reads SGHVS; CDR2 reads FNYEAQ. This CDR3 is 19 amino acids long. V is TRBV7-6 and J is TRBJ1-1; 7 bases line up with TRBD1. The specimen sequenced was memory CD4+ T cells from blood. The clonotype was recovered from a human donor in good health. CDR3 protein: CASSPGRDRATGLNTEAFF. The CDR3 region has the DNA TGTGCCAGCAGCCCAGGCAGAGACAGGGCCACGGGATTGAACACTGAAGCTTTCTTT.